This T cell receptor (beta chain) stems from a study of persistence of HIV-infected CD4 T cells. Lysates of CMV-infected fibroblasts at around 9.1 ug/mL stimulated these cells. CD40L-negative CD69-negative CD45RO-high memory CD4+ T cells were sorted as populations depleted of antigen-responding cells. Notes on this clone: The antigen remains undetermined.

CDR1 is SGDLS and CDR2 is YYNGEE in the germline V gene. The CDR3 totals 17 residues. Between the trimmed V and J ends, which lost 6 bases and 8 bases, there was a span of 26 bases. The libraries were made with immunoSEQ version 4 in survey mode. Genomic DNA was diluted to 9 to 10 ng/uL, up to 1 ug per sample. Some clones are missing from TCRdb's copy, which holds only in-frame ones; the method was immunoSEQ multiplex PCR. The data hold tens of thousands of clones, with approximately 80% observed a single time. This clonotype originated in an adult man with HIV who was CMV-seropositive. The specimen was CD4+ T cells sorted from PBMCs after roughly 17-hour stimulation, collected from a patient who received antiretroviral therapy. The chain uses TRBV9 and TRBJ1-4; D gene uncertain. CDR3 sequence (DNA): TGTGCCAGCACCCCTAATGGGAGGGAGGGCGACGAGGAAAAACTGTTTTTT. Encoded protein: CASTPNGREGDEEKLFF.